The present T cell receptor beta chain was sequenced within a study of cytomegalovirus exposure and HLA in healthy donors. Study-wide points: Judged likely to be a sequencing artifact was a cluster of highly shared sequence variants. HLA restriction was apparent for most CMV-associated TCR beta chains in a later analysis.

Among the donors, all were healthy bone marrow donors. CDR1 is MNHEY, CDR2 SVGAGI, per germline. With 5 bases removed from V and 7 bases from J, the gap between germline ends came to 15 bases. The CDR3 runs 14 residues. This clone was observed a single time. What it recognizes is unknown. This PCR relied on a set of 60 Vbeta primers and 13 Jbeta primers. Some clones are missing from TCRdb's copy, which holds only in-frame ones; the method was immunoSEQ multiplex PCR. The table shows over 85,000 clones, with around 84% occurring only once. This rearrangement joins TRBV6-5 to TRBJ1-5, with a possible D match to TRBD1 (6 bases). Sequencing was carried out using PBMCs. This sequence was found in a woman in her 30s in good health and CMV-seronegative. CDR3 sequence reads: CASSTRQDQQPQHF. In DNA, the CDR3 is TGTGCCAGCAGTACGCGACAGGACCAGCAGCCCCAGCATTTT.